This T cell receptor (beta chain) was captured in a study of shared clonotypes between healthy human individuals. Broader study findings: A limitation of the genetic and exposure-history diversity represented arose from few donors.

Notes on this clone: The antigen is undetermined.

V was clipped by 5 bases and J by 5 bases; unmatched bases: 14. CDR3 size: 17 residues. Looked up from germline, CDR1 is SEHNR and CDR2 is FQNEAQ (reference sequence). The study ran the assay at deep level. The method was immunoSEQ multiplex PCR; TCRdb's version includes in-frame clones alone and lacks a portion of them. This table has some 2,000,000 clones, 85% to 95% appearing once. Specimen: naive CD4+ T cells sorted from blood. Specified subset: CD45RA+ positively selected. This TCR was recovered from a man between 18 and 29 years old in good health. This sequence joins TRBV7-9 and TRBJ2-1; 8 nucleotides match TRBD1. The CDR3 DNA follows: TGTGCCAGCAGCCCGCGGACAGGGTCTGGGAGAGACAATGAGCAGTTCTTC. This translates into CASSPRTGSGRDNEQFF.